This T cell receptor beta chain was found in a study of T-cell memory formation after mild COVID-19. V was shortened by 6 bases and J by 1 base, with 18 bases between the two germline ends. This CDR3 comprises 15 residues. In germline, CDR1 is DFQATT, CDR2 SNEGSKA (reference sequence). TCRdb re-analysed the 5' RACE reads in MiXCR, keeping a single row per CDR3 protein. The repertoire holds about 110,000 distinct CDR3 sequences, with about 20% as singletons. Source material: PBMCs or a T cell subset sorted from them (not recorded which). The rearrangement uses TRBV20-1 and TRBJ2-5; weak D call: TRBD2 (6 bases). The receptor comes from a man between 18 and 29 years old who had mild COVID-19 (a few samples of this study predate the infection). Cell type and time point are not known. The CDR3 sequence is CSALPNGLTQETQYF. CDR3 nucleotides: TGCAGTGCCCTACCCAACGGACTAACCCAAGAGACCCAGTACTTC.